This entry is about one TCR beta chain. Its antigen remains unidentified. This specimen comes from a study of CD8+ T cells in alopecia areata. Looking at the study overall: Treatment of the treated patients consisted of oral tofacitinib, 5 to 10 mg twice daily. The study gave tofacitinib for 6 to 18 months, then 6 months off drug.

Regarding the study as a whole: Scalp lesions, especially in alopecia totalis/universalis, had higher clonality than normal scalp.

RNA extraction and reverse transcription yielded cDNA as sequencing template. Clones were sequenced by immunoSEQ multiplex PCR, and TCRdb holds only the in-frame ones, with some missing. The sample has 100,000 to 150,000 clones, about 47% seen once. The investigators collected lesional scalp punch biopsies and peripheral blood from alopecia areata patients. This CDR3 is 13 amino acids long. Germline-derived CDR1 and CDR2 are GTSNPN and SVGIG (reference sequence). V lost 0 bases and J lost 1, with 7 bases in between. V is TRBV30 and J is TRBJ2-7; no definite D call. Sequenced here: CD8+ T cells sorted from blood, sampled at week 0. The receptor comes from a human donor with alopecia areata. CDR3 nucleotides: TGTGCCTGGAGTGTAGGGTTTTCCTACGAGCAGTACTTC. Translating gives CAWSVGFSYEQYF.